Listed here is a single TCR beta chain. The data originate from a study of T cell clones after liver transplantation. Whole-study context: Samples came from ITN030ST, which attempted immunosuppression withdrawal within 2 years of liver transplantation. Until 12-24 months post-transplant, subjects got standard immunosuppression and no induction.

CDR1 SGHAT and CDR2 FQNNGV come from the germline V gene. Trimming removed 1 base from V and 3 bases from J; junction bases left unmatched: 8. The CDR3 is 16 residues long. Clones were sequenced by immunoSEQ multiplex PCR, and TCRdb holds only the in-frame ones, with some missing. In the table there are several thousand clones, about 85% of which are singletons. Here the sequenced sample was CD8+ T cells from blood, taken before liver transplant. This sequence was found in a human donor who received a liver transplant. The genes are TRBV11-2 and TRBJ1-1, with 7 bases aligning to TRBD1. The CDR3 is CASSLGPEGADTEAFF. The CDR3 nucleotides read TGTGCCAGCAGCTTAGGCCCAGAGGGGGCTGACACTGAAGCTTTCTTT.